The rows below give T cell receptor beta chains drawn from one sample of a study of cytomegalovirus exposure and HLA in healthy donors. Profiled with immunoSEQ multiplex PCR; TCRdb holds only in-frame clones, not every one. Of 170,000 or so clones listed, approximately 80% were seen once; the top ten hold approximately 0.51%. Source material: PBMCs. These receptors came from a woman between 45 and 60 years old in good health and CMV-seronegative. Each CDR3 is given with its conserved first and last residue. D genes are given only for firm matches. Clone size is stated in some rows and not others, as once, few, many or a class when expanded.

J	length	V	D	size	CDR3	DNA
TRBJ1-1	13	TRBV28	TRBD1	few	CAARGQGHTEAFF	TGTGCCGCTCGAGGACAGGGTCACACTGAAGCTTTCTTT
TRBJ2-7	11	TRBV28	.	.	CASSFTYEQYF	TGTGCCAGCAGTTTCACCTACGAGCAGTACTTC
TRBJ1-2	17	TRBV9	.	.	CASSVGRQIDTNYGYTF	TGTGCCAGCAGCGTAGGGCGACAGATCGACACTAACTATGGCTACACCTTC
TRBJ2-7	16	TRBV11-2	.	.	CASSLGTSRPFHEQYF	TGTGCCAGCAGCCTTGGAACTAGCAGGCCTTTCCACGAGCAGTACTTC
TRBJ1-3	15	TRBV7-3	.	few	CASSLTGGAGNTIYF	TGTGCCAGCAGCTTAACTGGGGGCGCGGGAAACACCATATATTTT
TRBJ1-5	17	TRBV5-6	TRBD1	.	CASSLFRGQGETQPQHF	TGTGCCAGCAGCTTGTTCCGGGGACAGGGGGAGACTCAGCCCCAGCATTTT
TRBJ2-3	14	TRBV19	.	.	CASSIATSTDTQYF	TGTGCCAGTAGTATAGCGACTAGCACAGATACGCAGTATTTT
TRBJ2-3	16	TRBV7-2	.	.	CASSLVRGPRTDTQYF	TGTGCCAGCAGCTTAGTGCGGGGGCCACGCACAGATACGCAGTATTTT
TRBJ2-7	17	TRBV5-4	TRBD2	once	CASSAGTSGIHSYEQYF	TGTGCCAGCAGCGCCGGGACTAGCGGGATTCACTCCTACGAGCAGTACTTC
TRBJ1-2	11	TRBV9	.	once	CASAWRGGYTF	TGTGCCAGCGCTTGGAGGGGCGGCTACACCTTC
TRBJ1-2	14	TRBV10-3	TRBD1	.	CAIRGDRGNYGYTF	TGTGCCATCAGAGGGGACAGGGGAAACTATGGCTACACCTTC
TRBJ2-2	16	TRBV18	.	.	CASSLSTGPNTGELFF	TGTGCCAGCTCACTCTCGACAGGCCCGAACACCGGGGAGCTGTTTTTT
TRBJ2-7	15	TRBV9	TRBD2	.	CASSVGGRAPYEQYF	TGTGCCAGCAGCGTAGGCGGGAGGGCTCCCTACGAGCAGTACTTC
TRBJ2-1	10	TRBV19	TRBD1	.	CASRGQGLFF	TGTGCCAGTAGGGGACAGGGTCTGTTCTTC
TRBJ2-7	14	TRBV28	.	few	CASSPPSRVGEQYF	TGTGCCAGCAGTCCACCCTCCAGGGTGGGTGAGCAGTACTTC
TRBJ1-5	13	TRBV28	.	few	CASSLYRDQPQHF	TGTGCCAGCAGTTTATACAGGGATCAGCCCCAGCATTTT
TRBJ1-4	13	TRBV5-8	.	.	CASTHRTNEKLFF	TGTGCCAGCACACACAGAACTAATGAAAAACTGTTTTTT
TRBJ1-2	15	TRBV19	TRBD1	.	CASSLPYGTGYGYTF	TGTGCCAGTAGTCTACCATACGGGACAGGCTATGGCTACACCTTC
TRBJ2-1	16	TRBV7-8	TRBD2	.	CASSLLGLAGWGEQFF	TGTGCCAGCAGCCTACTTGGCCTAGCGGGATGGGGTGAGCAGTTCTTC
TRBJ2-3	15	TRBV18	.	.	CASSPRQQLTDTQYF	TGTGCCAGCTCACCAAGACAGCAGCTCACAGATACGCAGTATTTT
TRBJ2-7	14	TRBV9	.	few	CASSVASGTYEQYF	TGTGCCAGCAGCGTAGCTTCCGGGACTTACGAGCAGTACTTC
TRBJ2-1	16	TRBV4-1	.	.	CASSPYEGGTYNEQFF	TGCGCCAGCAGCCCTTACGAGGGGGGGACTTACAATGAGCAGTTCTTC
TRBJ1-2	17	TRBV7-9	.	.	CASSLTDPGPADYGYTF	TGTGCCAGCAGCTTAACTGATCCGGGTCCCGCTGACTATGGCTACACCTTC
TRBJ1-5	14	TRBV27	.	.	CASSLGRGNQPQHF	TGTGCCAGCAGTTTAGGCAGGGGAAATCAGCCCCAGCATTTT
TRBJ1-1	16	TRBV30	.	.	CAWRAQRRDPRGEAFF	TGTGCCTGGAGGGCTCAACGAAGGGATCCACGGGGTGAAGCTTTCTTT
TRBJ2-7	14	TRBV11-2	.	.	CASSLLQGSYEQYF	TGTGCCAGCAGCTTACTACAGGGTTCCTACGAGCAGTACTTC
TRBJ2-1	16	TRBV5-6	.	few	CASSLDSSRRGNEQFF	TGTGCCAGCAGCTTGGATAGCAGCCGCCGGGGCAATGAGCAGTTCTTC
TRBJ2-1	15	TRBV15	TRBD1	.	CATSSRGYSYNEQFF	TGTGCCACCAGCAGCAGGGGGTACTCCTACAATGAGCAGTTCTTC
TRBJ2-7	15	TRBV27	.	once	CASSLFGGQTYEQYF	TGTGCCAGCAGTTTATTTGGGGGCCAAACCTACGAGCAGTACTTC
TRBJ1-5	16	TRBV4-2	TRBD1	.	CASSRHDRDRGQPQHF	TGTGCCAGCAGCCGCCATGACAGGGATCGGGGCCAGCCCCAGCATTTT
TRBJ2-7	16	TRBV9	.	.	CASSVAPAHGSYEQYF	TGTGCCAGCAGCGTAGCTCCGGCTCACGGGTCCTACGAGCAGTACTTC
TRBJ2-2	17	TRBV12-5	.	few	CASGLPSPYLSAGELFF	TGTGCTAGTGGTTTACCCTCCCCCTATTTGTCGGCCGGGGAGCTGTTTTTT
TRBJ1-1	16	TRBV7-2	.	.	CASSLSPGQLNTEAFF	TGTGCCAGCAGCTTATCTCCGGGACAATTGAACACTGAAGCTTTCTTT
TRBJ1-2	15	TRBV11-2	.	.	CASRSPGGSRYGYTF	TGTGCCAGCCGCTCCCCGGGCGGGTCCCGGTATGGCTACACCTTC
TRBJ1-1	14	TRBV27	TRBD1	.	CASRTTGEYTEAFF	TGTGCCAGCAGAACGACAGGGGAGTACACTGAAGCTTTCTTT
TRBJ2-7	12	TRBV30	.	once	CAWDTGTYEQYF	TGTGCCTGGGATACAGGGACGTACGAGCAGTACTTC
TRBJ2-2	13	TRBV15	.	.	CATSRDISGELFF	TGTGCCACCAGCAGAGATATCTCCGGGGAGCTGTTTTTT
TRBJ1-1	11	TRBV12-2	.	.	CASRPRGRAFF	TGTGCAAGTCGCCCCAGGGGGCGAGCTTTCTTT
TRBJ2-4	17	TRBV27	TRBD2	.	CASSRAGVGFGKNIQYF	TGTGCCAGCAGTCGGGCGGGAGTAGGGTTTGGCAAAAACATTCAGTACTTC
TRBJ2-1	18	TRBV30	.	.	CAWRTIIRLPPREIEQFF	TGTGCCTGGAGGACCATAATAAGGCTACCACCCCGGGAAATTGAGCAGTTCTTC
TRBJ2-1	16	TRBV5-1	TRBD2	.	CASSYLLAGGGNEQFF	TGCGCCAGCAGCTATCTTCTAGCGGGAGGGGGCAATGAGCAGTTCTTC
TRBJ2-3	14	TRBV5-1	.	.	CASSLAARTDTQYF	TGCGCCAGCAGCTTGGCTGCCAGGACAGATACGCAGTATTTT
TRBJ1-2	14	TRBV7-8	.	.	CASSLDPQVSGYTF	TGTGCCAGCAGCTTAGATCCGCAGGTCTCTGGCTACACCTTC
TRBJ2-7	13	TRBV28	.	.	CASKDSRTYEQYF	TGTGCCAGCAAGGACAGTCGAACCTACGAGCAGTACTTC
TRBJ2-6	19	TRBV28	TRBD1	.	CASNGRQGSKSSGANVLTF	TGTGCCAGCAATGGAAGACAGGGTTCAAAAAGCTCTGGGGCCAACGTCCTGACTTTC
TRBJ1-2	13	TRBV9	.	.	CASSVAGSWGYTF	TGTGCCAGCAGCGTAGCGGGGTCGTGGGGCTACACCTTC
TRBJ2-5	16	TRBV19	TRBD1	.	CASSTFRDRGRETQYF	TGTGCCAGTAGTACCTTCCGGGACAGGGGGCGGGAGACCCAGTACTTC
TRBJ2-1	15	TRBV5-4	TRBD1	.	CASSLGQGEHNEQFF	TGTGCCAGCAGCTTGGGACAGGGGGAGCACAATGAGCAGTTCTTC
TRBJ2-2	14	TRBV5-4	.	.	CASSLRSGAGELFF	TGTGCCAGCAGCTTGCGCTCCGGGGCCGGGGAGCTGTTTTTT